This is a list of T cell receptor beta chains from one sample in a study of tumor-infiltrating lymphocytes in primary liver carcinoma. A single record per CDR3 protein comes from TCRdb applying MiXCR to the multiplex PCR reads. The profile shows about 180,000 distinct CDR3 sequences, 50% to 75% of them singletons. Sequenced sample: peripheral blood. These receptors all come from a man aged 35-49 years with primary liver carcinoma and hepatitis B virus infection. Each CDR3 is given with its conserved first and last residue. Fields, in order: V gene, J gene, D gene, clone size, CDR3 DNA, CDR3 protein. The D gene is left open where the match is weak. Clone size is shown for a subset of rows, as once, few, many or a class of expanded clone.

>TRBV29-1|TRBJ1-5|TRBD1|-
TGCAGCGTTGAGACAGGGGATAGCAATCAGCCCCAGCATTTT
CSVETGDSNQPQHF
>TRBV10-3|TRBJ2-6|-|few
TGTGCCATCACCGAGGGGACGTCTGGGGCCAACGTCCTGACTTTC
CAITEGTSGANVLTF
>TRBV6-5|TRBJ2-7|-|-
TGTGTAAGCAGTTCCTTCCCGGACGAGCAGTACTTC
CVSSSFPDEQYF
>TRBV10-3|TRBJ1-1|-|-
TGTGCCATCAGTGAGTTACCGGCAGGGATGAACACTGAAGCCTTCTTT
CAISELPAGMNTEAFF
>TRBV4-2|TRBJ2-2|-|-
TGTGCCAGCAGCCAAGAGTCAGCGAACGCCGGGGAGCTGTTTTTT
CASSQESANAGELFF
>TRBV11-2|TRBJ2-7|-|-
TGTGCCGGCAGCTTAGGAGGCGACGAGCAGTACTTC
CAGSLGGDEQYF
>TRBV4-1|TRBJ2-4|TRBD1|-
TGCGCTAGCAGCCAAGGGAGAGGGGGCTCCAAAAACATTCAGTACTTC
CASSQGRGGSKNIQYF
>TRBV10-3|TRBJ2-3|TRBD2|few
TGTGCCATCAGTGCACTAGCGGGAGCCGCGAACACAGATACGCAGTATTTT
CAISALAGAANTDTQYF
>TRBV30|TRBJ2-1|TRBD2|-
TGTGCCTGGTCCCTAGCGGACAATGAGCAGTTCTTC
CAWSLADNEQFF
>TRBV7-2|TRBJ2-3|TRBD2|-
TGTGCCAGCAGCCGTATAGCGGGAGGAGCGACGGATACGCAGTATTTT
CASSRIAGGATDTQYF
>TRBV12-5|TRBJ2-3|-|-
TGTGCTAGTGGTTTGAGCACGAATACGCAGTATTTT
CASGLSTNTQYF
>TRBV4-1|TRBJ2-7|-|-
TGCGCCAGCAGCCAAGGGGGTGGGACTGCCTACGAGCAGTACTTC
CASSQGGGTAYEQYF
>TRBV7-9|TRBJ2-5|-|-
TGTGCCAGCAGCTCTTCTGACCTAAAAGGGACCCAGTACTTC
CASSSSDLKGTQYF
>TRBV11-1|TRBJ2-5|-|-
TGTGCTAGCAGCTCGGGGTCCCGCGGTGGGGTCGTGGAGACCCAGTACTTC
CASSSGSRGGVVETQYF
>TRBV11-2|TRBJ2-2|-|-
TGTGACAGCAGCGCCACGGGACAAACAAACACCGGGGAGCTGCTTTTT
CDSSATGQTNTGELLF
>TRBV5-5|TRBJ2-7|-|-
TGTGCCAGCAGCCTCGGGCCCAATGGTGGCGAGCAGTACTTC
CASSLGPNGGEQYF
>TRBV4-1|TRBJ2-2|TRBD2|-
TGCGCCAGCAGCCAAGGACCTAGCGGGTTCGACACCGGGGAGCTGTTTTTT
CASSQGPSGFDTGELFF
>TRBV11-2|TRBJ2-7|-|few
TGTGCTAGCAGCTTTACCGACGGGGCCTACGAGCACTACTTC
CASSFTDGAYEHYF
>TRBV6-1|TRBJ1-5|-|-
TGTGCCAGCACCAACCGATTGTCTACCAGCAATCAGCCCCAGCATTTT
CASTNRLSTSNQPQHF
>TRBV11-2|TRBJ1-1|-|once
TGTGCCAGCACTGGGGGCGCTTGGTGGAACACTGAAGCTTTCTTT
CASTGGAWWNTEAFF
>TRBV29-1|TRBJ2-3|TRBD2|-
TGCAGCGTTCGGGGGGGCAGGTCAGATACGCAGTATTTT
CSVRGGRSDTQYF
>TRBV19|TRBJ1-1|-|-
TGTGCCAGTAGTATAGAGGGGAGGCGGAACACTGAAGTTTTCTTT
CASSIEGRRNTEVFF
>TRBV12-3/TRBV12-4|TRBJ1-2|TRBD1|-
TGTGCCAGGAGTCTGGGACAGGGGGATGGCTACACCTTC
CARSLGQGDGYTF
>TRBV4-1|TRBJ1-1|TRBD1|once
TGCGCCAGCAGCCCCCTGACAGGGGGCATCCCTGAAGCTTTCTTT
CASSPLTGGIPEAFF
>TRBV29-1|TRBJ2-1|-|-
TGCGGCGTGGGGCCTCCTTCCAGCTCCTACAATAAGCAGTCCTTC
CGVGPPSSSYNKQSF
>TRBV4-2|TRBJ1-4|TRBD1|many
TGTGCCAGCAGCTCTGGACAGGGGGCGAACGAAAAACTGTTTTTT
CASSSGQGANEKLFF
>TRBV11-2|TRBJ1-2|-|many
TGTGCCAGCAGCTTAGGGACAGTATATAACTATGGCTACACCTTC
CASSLGTVYNYGYTF
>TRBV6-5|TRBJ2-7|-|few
TGTGCCAGCAAACCAGGAGGGCCGTACGAGCAGTACTTC
CASKPGGPYEQYF
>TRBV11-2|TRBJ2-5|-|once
TGCGCCAGCAGTGAGACGGCCCGGTGGGAAGAGACCCAGTACTTC
CASSETARWEETQYF
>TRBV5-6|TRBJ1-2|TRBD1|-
TGTGCCAGCAGCTCACAGGGGGCTAGGAACTATGGCTACACCTTC
CASSSQGARNYGYTF
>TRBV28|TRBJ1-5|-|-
TGTGCCAGCAGCACCAGTACAAATCAGCCCCAGCATTTT
CASSTSTNQPQHF
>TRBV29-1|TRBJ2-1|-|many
TGCAGCGTTGATAGGGGGGGGGCGGATGAGCAGTTCTTC
CSVDRGGADEQFF
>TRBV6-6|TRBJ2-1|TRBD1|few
TGTGCCAGCAGCCGACCCCGGGACAGCTACAATGAGCAGTTCTTC
CASSRPRDSYNEQFF
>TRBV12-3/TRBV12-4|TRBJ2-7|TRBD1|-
TGTGTCAGCAGTTACGACAGGGGGTACGAGCAGTACTTC
CVSSYDRGYEQYF
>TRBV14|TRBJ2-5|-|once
TGTGCCAGCAGCCACGATCGAGAGACCCAGTACTTC
CASSHDRETQYF
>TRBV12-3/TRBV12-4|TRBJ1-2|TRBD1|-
TGTACCAGCAGTGACAGGGGTCGCCGCTATGGCTACACCTTC
CTSSDRGRRYGYTF
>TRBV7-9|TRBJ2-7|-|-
TGTGCCAGCAACTACGAAAGGTTCTACGAGCAGTACTTC
CASNYERFYEQYF
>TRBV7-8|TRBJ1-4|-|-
TGTGCCAGCAGTTCCGCACGCTACGGGGTCCCTAATGAAAAACTGTTTTTT
CASSSARYGVPNEKLFF
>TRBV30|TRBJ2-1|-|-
TGTGCCTGGAGTGTTGGGCCGGATGAGCAGTTCTTC
CAWSVGPDEQFF
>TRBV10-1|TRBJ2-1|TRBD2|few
TGCGCCACCAAGGCGGCTAGCGGGAATGAGCAGTTCTTC
CATKAASGNEQFF
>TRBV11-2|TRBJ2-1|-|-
TGTGCCAGCAGCCTCTCCCGGGGTGTCAAGGAGCACTTCTTC
CASSLSRGVKEHFF
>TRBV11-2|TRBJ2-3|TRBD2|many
TGTGCCAGCAGCAATAGCGGGAGGGCTAGGAGTAATACAGATACGCAGTATTTT
CASSNSGRARSNTDTQYF
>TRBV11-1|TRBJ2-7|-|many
TGTGCCAGCAGCTTTCAGGGTTACGAGCAGTACTTC
CASSFQGYEQYF
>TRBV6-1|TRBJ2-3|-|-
TGTGCCAGCAGACCGACTCAGGATACGCAGTATTTT
CASRPTQDTQYF
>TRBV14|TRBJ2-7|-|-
TGTGCCAGCAGCCAAGTGGTCTGGACGTACGAGCAGTACTTC
CASSQVVWTYEQYF
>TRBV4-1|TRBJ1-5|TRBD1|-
TGCGCCAGCAGCCAAGATGGACAGGGGGGAAATCAGCCCCAGCATTTT
CASSQDGQGGNQPQHF
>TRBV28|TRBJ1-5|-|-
TGTGCCAGCAGTCCTGACGGAAGCGATCAGCCCCAGCATTTT
CASSPDGSDQPQHF
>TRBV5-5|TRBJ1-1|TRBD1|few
TGTGCCAGCAGCTTTCGACAGGGTCCGAACACTGAAGCTTTCTTT
CASSFRQGPNTEAFF
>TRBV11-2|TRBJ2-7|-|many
TGTGCCAGCAGCTTAGTTCACCTGTTTGAGCAGTACTTC
CASSLVHLFEQYF
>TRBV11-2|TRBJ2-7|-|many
TGTGCCAGCAGCGACACCCCCCCAGGGGGGAACTACGAGCAGTACTTC
CASSDTPPGGNYEQYF
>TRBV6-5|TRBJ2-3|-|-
TGTGCCAGCAGCCCCTTTCCGGTCGGTACGCAGTATTTT
CASSPFPVGTQYF
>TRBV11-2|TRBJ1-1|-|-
TGTGCCAGCAACTTAGAGGGGTGGAGAAGAACTGAAGCTTTCTTT
CASNLEGWRRTEAFF
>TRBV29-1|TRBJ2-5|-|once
TGCAGCGTTGTGTTCACTCAAGGGACCCAGTACTTC
CSVVFTQGTQYF
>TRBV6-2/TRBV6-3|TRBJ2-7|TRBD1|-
TGTGCCAGCAGTGACAGGGGGCGAGGAGAGCAGTACTTC
CASSDRGRGEQYF
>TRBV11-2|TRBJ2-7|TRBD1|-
TGTGCCAGCAACTCTACAGGGGGCCGGAGGTATGAACAGTACTTC
CASNSTGGRRYEQYF
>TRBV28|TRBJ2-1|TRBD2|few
TGTGCCAGCAGTTTGACTGGCGCCGGGGGGGGTGAGCAGTTCTTC
CASSLTGAGGGEQFF
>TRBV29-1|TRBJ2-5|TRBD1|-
TGCAGCGTTGAAGCGCAGACAGGGTGGAGTGGCGACCAGTACTTC
CSVEAQTGWSGDQYF